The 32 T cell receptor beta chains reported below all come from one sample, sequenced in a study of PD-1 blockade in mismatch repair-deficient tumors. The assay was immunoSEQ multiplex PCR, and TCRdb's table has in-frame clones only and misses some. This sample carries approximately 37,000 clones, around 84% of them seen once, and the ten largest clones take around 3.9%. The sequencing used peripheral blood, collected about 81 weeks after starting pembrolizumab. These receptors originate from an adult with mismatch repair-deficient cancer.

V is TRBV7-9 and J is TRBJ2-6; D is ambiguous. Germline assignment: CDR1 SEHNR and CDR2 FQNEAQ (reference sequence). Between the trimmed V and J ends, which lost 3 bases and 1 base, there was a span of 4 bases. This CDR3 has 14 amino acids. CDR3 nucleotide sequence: TGTGCCAGCAGCTTCGGGTCTGGGGCCAACGTCCTGACTTTC. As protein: CASSFGSGANVLTF.

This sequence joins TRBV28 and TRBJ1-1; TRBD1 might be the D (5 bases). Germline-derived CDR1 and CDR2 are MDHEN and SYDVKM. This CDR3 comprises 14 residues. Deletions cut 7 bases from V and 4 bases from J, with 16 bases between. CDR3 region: CASKRGPAGTEAFF. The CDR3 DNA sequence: TGTGCCAGCAAAAGGGGTCCGGCGGGCACTGAAGCTTTCTTT.

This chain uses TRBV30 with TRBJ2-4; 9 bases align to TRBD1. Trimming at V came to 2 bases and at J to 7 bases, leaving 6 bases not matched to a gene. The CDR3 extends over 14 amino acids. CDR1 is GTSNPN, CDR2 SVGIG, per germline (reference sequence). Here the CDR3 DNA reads TGTGCCTGGAGTCAAGGACAGGGGAGGAACATTCAGTACTTC. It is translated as CAWSQGQGRNIQYF.

The CDR3 bases are TGTGCCAGCAGCACCGATTTGGGACTAGGGGAGACCCAGTACTTC. It encodes CASSTDLGLGETQYF. V usage is TRBV9 and J usage is TRBJ2-5; 8 bases map to TRBD2. The germline V gene encodes CDR1 SGDLS and CDR2 YYNGEE. The trim removed 4 bases at V and 5 bases at J, leaving 10 bases unmatched. The length of the CDR3 is 15 residues.

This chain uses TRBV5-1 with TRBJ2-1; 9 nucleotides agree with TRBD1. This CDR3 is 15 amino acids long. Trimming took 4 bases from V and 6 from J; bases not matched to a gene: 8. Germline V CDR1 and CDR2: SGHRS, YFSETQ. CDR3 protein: CASSQGQGLGNEQFF. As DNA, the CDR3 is TGCGCCAGCAGCCAGGGACAGGGTCTTGGCAATGAGCAGTTCTTC.

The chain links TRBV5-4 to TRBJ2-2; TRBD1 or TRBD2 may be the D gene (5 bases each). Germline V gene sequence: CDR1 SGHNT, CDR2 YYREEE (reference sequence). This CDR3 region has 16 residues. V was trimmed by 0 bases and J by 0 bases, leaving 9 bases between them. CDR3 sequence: CASSLAGRSNTGELFF. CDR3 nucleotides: TGTGCCAGCAGCTTGGCGGGACGGTCGAACACCGGGGAGCTGTTTTTT.

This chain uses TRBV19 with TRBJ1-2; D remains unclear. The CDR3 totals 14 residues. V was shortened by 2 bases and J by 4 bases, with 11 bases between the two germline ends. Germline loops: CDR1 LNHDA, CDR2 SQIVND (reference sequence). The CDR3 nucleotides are TGTGCCAGTAGTATACGGTTAGCTCGCTATGGCTACACCTTC. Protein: CASSIRLARYGYTF.

The CDR3 DNA is TGTGCCACCAGCAGGAATAGCGGTGGGTACGAGCAGTACTTC. Protein: CATSRNSGGYEQYF. The V and J genes are TRBV15 and TRBJ2-7; D might be TRBD2 (6 bases). Germline values: CDR1 LNHNV, CDR2 YYDKDF (reference sequence). V was cut by 3 bases and J by 4 bases, with 13 bases left in between. The CDR3 is made up of 14 amino acids.

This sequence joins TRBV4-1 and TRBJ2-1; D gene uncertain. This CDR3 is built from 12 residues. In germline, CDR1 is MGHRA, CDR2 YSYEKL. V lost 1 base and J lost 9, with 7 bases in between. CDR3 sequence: CASSQVPFEQFF. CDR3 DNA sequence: TGCGCCAGCAGCCAAGTTCCATTTGAGCAGTTCTTC.

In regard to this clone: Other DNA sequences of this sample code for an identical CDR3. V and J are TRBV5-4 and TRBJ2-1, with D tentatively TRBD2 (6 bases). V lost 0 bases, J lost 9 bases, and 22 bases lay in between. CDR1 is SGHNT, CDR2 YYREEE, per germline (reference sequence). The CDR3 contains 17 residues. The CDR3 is CASSLESLLAGFAEQFF. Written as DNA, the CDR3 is TGTGCCAGCAGCTTGGAGTCTCTTTTGGCGGGATTTGCTGAGCAGTTCTTC.

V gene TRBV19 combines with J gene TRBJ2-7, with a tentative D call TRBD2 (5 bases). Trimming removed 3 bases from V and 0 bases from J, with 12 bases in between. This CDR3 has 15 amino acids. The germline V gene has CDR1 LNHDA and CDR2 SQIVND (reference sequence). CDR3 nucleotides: TGTGCCAGTAGTATTTGGGCGGGTGACTCCTACGAGCAGTACTTC. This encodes CASSIWAGDSYEQYF. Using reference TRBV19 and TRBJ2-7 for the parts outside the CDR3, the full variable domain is DGGITQSPKYLFRKEGQNVTLSCEQNLNHDAMYWYRQDPGQGLRLIYYSQIVNDFQKGDIAEGYSVSREKKESFPLTVTSAQKNPTAFYLCASSIWAGDSYEQYFGPGTRLTVT.

The CDR3 region has the DNA TGTGCCAGCAGCCAAGCCATCGCGGGAGAGAAGTACAATGAGCAGTTCTTC. The encoded protein is CASSQAIAGEKYNEQFF. This chain links TRBV4-2 with TRBJ2-1, with 7 positions matching TRBD2. The CDR3 sequence is 17 residues long. V was pared by 1 base and J by 4 bases, with 10 bases of the junction left unmatched. CDR1 is LGHNA, CDR2 YNFKEQ, per germline.

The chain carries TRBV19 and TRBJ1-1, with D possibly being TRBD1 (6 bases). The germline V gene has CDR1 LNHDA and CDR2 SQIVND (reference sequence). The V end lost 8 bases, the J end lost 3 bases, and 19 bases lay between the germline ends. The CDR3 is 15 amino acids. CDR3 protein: CASSDSTGAYTEAFF. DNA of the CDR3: TGTGCCAGTTCCGATTCGACAGGCGCTTACACTGAAGCTTTCTTT.

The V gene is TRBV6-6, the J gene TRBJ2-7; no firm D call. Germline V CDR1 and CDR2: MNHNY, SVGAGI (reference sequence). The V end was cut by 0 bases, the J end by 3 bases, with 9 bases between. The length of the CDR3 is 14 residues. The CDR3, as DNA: TGTGCCAGCAGTTACTCGGGCGGAATCTACGAGCAGTACTTC. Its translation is CASSYSGGIYEQYF.

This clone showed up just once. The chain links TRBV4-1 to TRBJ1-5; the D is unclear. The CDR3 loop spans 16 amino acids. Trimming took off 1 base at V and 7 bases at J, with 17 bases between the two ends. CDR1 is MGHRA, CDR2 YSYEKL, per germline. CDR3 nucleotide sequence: TGCGCCAGCAGCCAAGGAGGGATCAATAAGGGACAGCCCCAGCATTTT. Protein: CASSQGGINKGQPQHF.

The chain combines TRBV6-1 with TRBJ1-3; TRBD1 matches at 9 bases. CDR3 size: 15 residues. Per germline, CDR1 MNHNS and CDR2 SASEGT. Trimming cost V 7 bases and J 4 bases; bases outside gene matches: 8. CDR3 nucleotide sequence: TGTGCCAGCACTCGGGACAGGGAAAAGGGAAACACCATATATTTT. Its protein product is CASTRDREKGNTIYF.

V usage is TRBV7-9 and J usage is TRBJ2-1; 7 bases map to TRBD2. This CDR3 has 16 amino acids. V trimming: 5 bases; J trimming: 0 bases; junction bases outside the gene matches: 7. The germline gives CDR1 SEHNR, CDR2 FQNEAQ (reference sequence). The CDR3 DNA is TGTGCCAGCAGCAGAACTAGCGCGAGCTCCTACAATGAGCAGTTCTTC. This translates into CASSRTSASSYNEQFF.

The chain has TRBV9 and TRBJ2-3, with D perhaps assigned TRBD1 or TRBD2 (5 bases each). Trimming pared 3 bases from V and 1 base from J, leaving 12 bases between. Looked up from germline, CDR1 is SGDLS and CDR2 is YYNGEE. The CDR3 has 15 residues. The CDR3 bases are TGTGCCAGCAGCGGTCGGAGAGGGGGCACAGATACGCAGTATTTT. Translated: CASSGRRGGTDTQYF.

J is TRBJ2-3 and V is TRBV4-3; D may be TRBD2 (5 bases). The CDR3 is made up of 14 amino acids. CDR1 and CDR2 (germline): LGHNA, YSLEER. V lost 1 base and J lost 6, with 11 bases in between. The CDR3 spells CASSQGGVSDTQYF. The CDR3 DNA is TGCGCCAGCAGCCAAGGGGGAGTCAGTGATACGCAGTATTTT.

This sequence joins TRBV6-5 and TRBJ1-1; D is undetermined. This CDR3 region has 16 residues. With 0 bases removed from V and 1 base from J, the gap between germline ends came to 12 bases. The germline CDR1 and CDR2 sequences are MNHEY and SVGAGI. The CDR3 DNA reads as TGTGCCAGCAGTTACTCTCCGAGGTTGGAGAACACTGAAGCTTTCTTT. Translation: CASSYSPRLENTEAFF.

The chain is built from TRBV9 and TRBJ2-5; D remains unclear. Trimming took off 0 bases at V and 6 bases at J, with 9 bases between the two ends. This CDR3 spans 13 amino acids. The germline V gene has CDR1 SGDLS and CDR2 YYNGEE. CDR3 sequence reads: CASSVEFGQTQYF. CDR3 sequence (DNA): TGTGCCAGCAGCGTAGAGTTCGGGCAGACCCAGTACTTC.

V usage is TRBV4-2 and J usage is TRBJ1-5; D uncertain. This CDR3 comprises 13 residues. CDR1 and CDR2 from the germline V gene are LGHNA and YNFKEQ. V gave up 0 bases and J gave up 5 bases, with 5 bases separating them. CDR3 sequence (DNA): TGTGCCAGCAGCCAAGATCCGGATCAGCCCCAGCATTTT. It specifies CASSQDPDQPQHF.

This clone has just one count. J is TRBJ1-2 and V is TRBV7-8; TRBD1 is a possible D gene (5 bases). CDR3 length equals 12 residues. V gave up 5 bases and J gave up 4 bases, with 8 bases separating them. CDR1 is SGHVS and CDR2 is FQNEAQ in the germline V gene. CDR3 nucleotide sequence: TGTGCCAGCAGCCACAGGCTCTATGGCTACACCTTC. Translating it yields CASSHRLYGYTF.

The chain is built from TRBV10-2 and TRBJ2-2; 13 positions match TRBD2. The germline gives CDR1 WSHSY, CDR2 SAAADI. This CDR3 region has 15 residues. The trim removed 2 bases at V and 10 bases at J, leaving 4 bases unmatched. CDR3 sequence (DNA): TGCGCCAGCAGTGAGGGACTAGCGGGGGCAGCGGAGCTGTTTTTT. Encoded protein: CASSEGLAGAAELFF.

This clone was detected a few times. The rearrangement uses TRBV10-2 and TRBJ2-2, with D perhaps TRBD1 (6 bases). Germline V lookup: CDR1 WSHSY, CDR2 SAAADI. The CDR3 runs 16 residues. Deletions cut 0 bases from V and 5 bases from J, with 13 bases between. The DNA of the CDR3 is TGCGCCAGCAGTGAGTCAACAGGGACGGGGACCGGGGAGCTGTTTTTT. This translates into CASSESTGTGTGELFF.

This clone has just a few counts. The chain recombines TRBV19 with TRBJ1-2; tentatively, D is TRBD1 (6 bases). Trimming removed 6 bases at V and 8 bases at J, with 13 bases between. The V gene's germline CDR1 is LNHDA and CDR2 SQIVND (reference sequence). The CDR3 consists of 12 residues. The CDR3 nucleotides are TGTGCCAGTAGCGGAGACAGGTGGGGCTACACCTTC. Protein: CASSGDRWGYTF. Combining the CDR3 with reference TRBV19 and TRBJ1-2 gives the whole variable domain DGGITQSPKYLFRKEGQNVTLSCEQNLNHDAMYWYRQDPGQGLRLIYYSQIVNDFQKGDIAEGYSVSREKKESFPLTVTSAQKNPTAFYLCASSGDRWGYTFGSGTRLTVV.

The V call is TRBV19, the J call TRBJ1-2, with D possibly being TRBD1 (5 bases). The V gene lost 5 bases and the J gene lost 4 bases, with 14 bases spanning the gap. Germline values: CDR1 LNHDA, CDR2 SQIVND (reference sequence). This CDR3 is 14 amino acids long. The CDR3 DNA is TGTGCCAGTAGTTTGAGGGACCCCTTCTATGGCTACACCTTC. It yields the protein CASSLRDPFYGYTF.

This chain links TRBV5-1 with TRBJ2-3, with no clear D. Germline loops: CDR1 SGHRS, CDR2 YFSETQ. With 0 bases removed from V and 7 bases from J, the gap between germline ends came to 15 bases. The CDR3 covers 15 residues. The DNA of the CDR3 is TGCGCCAGCAGCTTGGCGGGCAAGGTTTTGAATACGCAGTATTTT. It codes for CASSLAGKVLNTQYF.

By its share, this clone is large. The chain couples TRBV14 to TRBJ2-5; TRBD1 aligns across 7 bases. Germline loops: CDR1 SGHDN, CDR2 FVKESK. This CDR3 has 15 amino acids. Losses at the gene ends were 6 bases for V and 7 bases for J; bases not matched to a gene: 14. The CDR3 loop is CASSPATGRKGTQYF. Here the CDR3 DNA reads TGTGCCAGCAGTCCCGCGACAGGGCGAAAAGGGACCCAGTACTTC.

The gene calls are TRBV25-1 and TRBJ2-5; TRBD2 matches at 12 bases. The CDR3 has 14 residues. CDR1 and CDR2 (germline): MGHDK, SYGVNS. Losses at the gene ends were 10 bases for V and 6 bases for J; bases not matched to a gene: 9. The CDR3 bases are TGTGCCACCAACCTAGCGGGAGGGCCTCAGACCCAGTACTTC. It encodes CATNLAGGPQTQYF.

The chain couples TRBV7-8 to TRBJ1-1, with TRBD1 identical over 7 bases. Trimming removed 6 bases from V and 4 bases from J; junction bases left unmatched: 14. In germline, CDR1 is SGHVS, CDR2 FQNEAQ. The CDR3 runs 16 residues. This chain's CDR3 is CASRRKPMDRSTEAFF. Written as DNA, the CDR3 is TGTGCCAGCAGACGAAAGCCCATGGACAGGTCCACTGAAGCTTTCTTT.

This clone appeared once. The DNA of the CDR3 is TGCAGCGTTGATTCAGGTACCAGCTCGGATACGCAGTATTTT. Protein: CSVDSGTSSDTQYF. The chain uses TRBV29-1 and TRBJ2-3; no definite D call. Germline values: CDR1 SQVTM, CDR2 ANQGSEA. Trimming shortened V by 3 bases and J by 6 bases, and 16 bases separated the two germline ends. The CDR3 totals 14 residues.